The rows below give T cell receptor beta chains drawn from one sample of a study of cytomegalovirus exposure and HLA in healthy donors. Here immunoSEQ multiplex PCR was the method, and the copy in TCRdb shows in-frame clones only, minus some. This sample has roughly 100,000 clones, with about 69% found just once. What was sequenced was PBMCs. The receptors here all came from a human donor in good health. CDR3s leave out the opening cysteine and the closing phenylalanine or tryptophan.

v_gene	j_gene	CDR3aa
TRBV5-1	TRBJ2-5	ASSLGLAGGSETQY
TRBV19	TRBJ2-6	ASSILLRDSGANVLT
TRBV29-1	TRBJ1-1	SVSGQGEAF
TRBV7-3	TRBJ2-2	ASSLDWNTGELF
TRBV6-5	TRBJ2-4	ASSYNSVAKNIQY
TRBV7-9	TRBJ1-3	ASSPRTGWAGNTIY
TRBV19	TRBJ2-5	ASSASGRARETQY
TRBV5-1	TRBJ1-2	ASSRALQGRINYGYT
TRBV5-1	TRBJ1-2	ASSTTGRDYGYT
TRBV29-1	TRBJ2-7	SVEDNSAGYEQY
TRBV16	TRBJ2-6	ASSLTTGGANVLT
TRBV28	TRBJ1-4	ASSYLQGARTNEKLF
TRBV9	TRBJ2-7	ASSVAPGLVREQY
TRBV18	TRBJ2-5	ASSPLPSGRIQETQY
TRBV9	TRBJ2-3	ASSPRTSGRAFTDTQY
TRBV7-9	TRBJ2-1	ASSPFSGGYNEQF
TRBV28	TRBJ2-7	ASTPASGGTYEQY
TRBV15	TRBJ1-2	ATSRGDRGHGYT
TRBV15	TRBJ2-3	ATSRDSGLLTDTQY
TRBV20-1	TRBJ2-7	SAQNYEQY
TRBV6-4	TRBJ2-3	ASSLTSGSRTDTQY
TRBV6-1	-	ASSERGLPYPYEQY
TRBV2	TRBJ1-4	ASRAMTGTNEKLF
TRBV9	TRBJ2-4	ASSVEALAGNIQY
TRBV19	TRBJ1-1	ASNPGNTEAF
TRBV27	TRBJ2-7	ASSLTAGYSYEQY
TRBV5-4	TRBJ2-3	ASSLSGALPDTQY
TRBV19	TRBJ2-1	ASSIEGIASGNEQF
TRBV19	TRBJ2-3	ASKSGALDTDTQY
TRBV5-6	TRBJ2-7	ASSSPGLDAHEQY
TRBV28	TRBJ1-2	ASSFTRLYGYT
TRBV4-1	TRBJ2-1	ASSHPVSSSYNEQF
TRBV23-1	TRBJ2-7	ASSESGEDRKSYEQY
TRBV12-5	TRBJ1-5	ASGLQGTQPQH
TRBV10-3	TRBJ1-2	AISDPRRVYGYT
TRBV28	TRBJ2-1	ASSSRGLAGLNEQF
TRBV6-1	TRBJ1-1	ASDQGARRAF